This TCR beta chain stems from a study of a mutant IDH1 vaccine in newly diagnosed glioma. The wider study: Every participant had undergone radiotherapy, temozolomide, or both before, and most underwent both.

This clone turned up a few times. Antigen unknown. Time point of the sample: week 11, during vaccination. Vaccine doses each comprised 300 ug of mutant IDH1 20-mer peptide, with topical imiquimod. Sequencing used immunoSEQ multiplex PCR; TCRdb keeps in-frame clones, though not all of them. There are about 40,000 clones in the sample; about four fifths occur only once, and approximately 16% lies in the top ten. V shed 4 bases and J shed 3 bases, with 13 bases lying between them. Per the germline V gene, CDR1 is MNHNS and CDR2 is SASEGT. There are 15 residues in the CDR3. This chain links TRBV6-1 with TRBJ1-5, with a weak D call TRBD1 (5 bases). The TCR originated in a woman aged 30 to 39 with glioma. Some clones in this sample may be carry-over from other donors' samples. The sequences come from peripheral blood mononuclear cells (PBMCs), collected from a glioma patient whose treatment included an IDH1 peptide vaccine. CDR3 bases: TGTGCCAGCAGTGGCCGGGGGGTACTCAATCAGCCCCAGCATTTT. Translation: CASSGRGVLNQPQHF.